The rows below give T cell receptor beta chains drawn from one sample of a study of cytomegalovirus exposure and HLA in healthy donors. Libraries were prepared by immunoSEQ multiplex PCR; TCRdb keeps only in-frame clonotypes and omits some of them. The sample carries 99,000 or so clones, approximately 69% recorded once. Sequenced sample: PBMCs. All receptors derive from a man aged 25 to 40 in good health and CMV-seronegative. The conserved cysteine and the conserved F or W are not part of the CDR3 here.

TRBV18	ASSSSGTGSSYEQY
TRBV2	ASILGQGSEGTQY
TRBV6-1	ASTQGQGNQPQH
TRBV19	ASSVLRSDQGGNYNEQF
TRBV28	ASSSGQGGYEQY
TRBV11-2	ASSLGQGGEPQH
TRBV4-1	ASSPSETTGRLGGYT
TRBV4-3	ASSRGYYNEQF
TRBV19	ASSTDRGLETQY
TRBV7-9	ASSPDREESYT
TRBV4-2	ASSQPEQIYTEAF
TRBV4-2	ASSQGSGTNTGELF
TRBV7-9	ASSLETGILSGANVLT
TRBV9	ASSVEMHRGETQY
TRBV4-3	ASSQGLYSSNTDTQY
TRBV30	AWSGVFGQVRRGYT
TRBV29-1	SVGGDEQY
TRBV15	ATSMDRANTEAF
TRBV11-2	ASSLGPITEAF
TRBV28	ASSFNSKVGDEQY
TRBV7-9	ASSNLGLATNNEQF
TRBV6-5	ASSRQYTDYGYT
TRBV5-1	ASSSRSRASGNTIY
TRBV29-1	SVEDLTSGAAEQY
TRBV10-3	AISALAETQY
TRBV11-3	ASSLVSSGSTDTQY
TRBV7-3	ASSLTGNTEAF
TRBV5-4	ASSLAATGRNEQF
TRBV7-8	ASSLGDYEQY
TRBV10-3	AISEREPDTDTQY
TRBV18	ASSPTGDYEQY
TRBV27	ASSLSAVGGGANVLT
TRBV6-5	ASSYSLSQPQH
TRBV2	ASKSQQGVFEKLF
TRBV28	ASSPPGQMNTEAF
TRBV6-1	ASSEEPRSHEQY
TRBV13	ASSVYRGIQETQY
TRBV7-6	ASSLTGYEQY
TRBV18	ASSPLATDEQF
TRBV5-1	ASSSAMNTEAF
TRBV6-5	ASRDQDRVQETQY
TRBV4-2	ASSPGDREVNEQF
TRBV11-2	ASSLDGGMGQGAMQF